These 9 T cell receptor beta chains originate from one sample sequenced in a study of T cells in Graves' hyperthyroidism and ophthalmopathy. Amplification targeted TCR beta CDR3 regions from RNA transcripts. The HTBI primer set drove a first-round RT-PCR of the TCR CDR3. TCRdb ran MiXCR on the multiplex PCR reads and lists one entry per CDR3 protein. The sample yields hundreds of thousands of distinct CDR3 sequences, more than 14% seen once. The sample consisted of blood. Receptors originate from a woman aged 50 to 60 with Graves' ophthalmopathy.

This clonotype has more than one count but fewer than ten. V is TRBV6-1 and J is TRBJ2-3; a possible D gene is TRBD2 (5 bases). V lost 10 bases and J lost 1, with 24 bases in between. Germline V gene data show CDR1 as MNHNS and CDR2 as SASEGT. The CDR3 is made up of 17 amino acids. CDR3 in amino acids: CAIRPLVSGSRTDTQYF. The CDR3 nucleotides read TGTGCCATCCGGCCCCTGGTCTCGGGAAGTCGCACAGATACGCAGTATTTT.

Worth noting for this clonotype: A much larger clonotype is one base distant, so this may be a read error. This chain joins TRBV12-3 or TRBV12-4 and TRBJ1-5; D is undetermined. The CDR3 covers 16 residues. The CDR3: CASSFGRTYSNQPQRF. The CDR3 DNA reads TGTGCCAGCAGTTTCGGCAGAACTTATAGCAATCAGCCCCAGCGTTTT.

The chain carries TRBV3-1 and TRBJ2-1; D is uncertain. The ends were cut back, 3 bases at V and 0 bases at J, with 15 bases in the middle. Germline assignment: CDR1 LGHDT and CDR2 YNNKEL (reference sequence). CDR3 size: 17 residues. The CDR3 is CASSQIRTASSYNEQFF. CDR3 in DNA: TGTGCCAGCAGCCAGATACGAACGGCTAGCTCCTACAATGAGCAGTTCTTC.

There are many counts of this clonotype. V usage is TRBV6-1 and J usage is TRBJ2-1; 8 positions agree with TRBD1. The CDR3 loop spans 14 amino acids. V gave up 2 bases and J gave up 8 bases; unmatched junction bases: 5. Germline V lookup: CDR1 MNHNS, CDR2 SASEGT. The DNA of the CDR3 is TGTGCCAGCAGTGAACAGGGGGCAAGTGATGAGCAGTTCTTC. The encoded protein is CASSEQGASDEQFF.

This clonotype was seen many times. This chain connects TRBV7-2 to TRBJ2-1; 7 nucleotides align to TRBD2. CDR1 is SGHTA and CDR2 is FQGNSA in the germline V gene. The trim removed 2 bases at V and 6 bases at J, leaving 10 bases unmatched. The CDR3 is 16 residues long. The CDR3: CASSLYHGRPGNEQFF. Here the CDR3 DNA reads TGTGCCAGCAGCTTATATCACGGGAGGCCAGGCAATGAGCAGTTCTTC.

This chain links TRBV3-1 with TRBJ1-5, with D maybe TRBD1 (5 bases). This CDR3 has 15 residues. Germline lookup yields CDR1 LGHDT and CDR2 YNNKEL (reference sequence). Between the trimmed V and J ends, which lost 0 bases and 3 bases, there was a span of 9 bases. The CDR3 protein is CASSQDPGYNQPQHF. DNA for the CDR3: TGTGCCAGCAGCCAAGATCCAGGGTACAATCAGCCCCAGCATTTT.

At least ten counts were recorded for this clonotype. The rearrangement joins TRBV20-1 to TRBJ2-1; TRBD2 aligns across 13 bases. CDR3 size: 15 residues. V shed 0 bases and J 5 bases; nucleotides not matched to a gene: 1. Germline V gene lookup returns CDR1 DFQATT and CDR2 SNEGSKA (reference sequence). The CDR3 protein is CSAREGLAGNNEQFF. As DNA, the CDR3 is TGCAGTGCTAGAGAGGGACTAGCGGGGAACAATGAGCAGTTCTTC.

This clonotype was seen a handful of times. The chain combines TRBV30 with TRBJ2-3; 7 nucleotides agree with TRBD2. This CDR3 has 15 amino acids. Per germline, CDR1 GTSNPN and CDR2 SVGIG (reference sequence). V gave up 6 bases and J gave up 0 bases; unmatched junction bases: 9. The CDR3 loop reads CACTSVSGSTDTQYF. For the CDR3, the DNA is TGTGCCTGTACTTCCGTTAGCGGGAGCACAGATACGCAGTATTTT.

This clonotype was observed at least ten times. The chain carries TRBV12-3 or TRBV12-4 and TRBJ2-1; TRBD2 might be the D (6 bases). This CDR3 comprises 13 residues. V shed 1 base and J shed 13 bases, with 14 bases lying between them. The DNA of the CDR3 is TGTGCCAGCAGTTTAGGGCGGGGAAGGGAACAGTTCTTC. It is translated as CASSLGRGREQFF.